This T cell receptor beta chain was captured by sequencing in a study of T cells after yellow fever vaccination. Study results and caveats: Peaking faster, on day 5 versus 15, the secondary response was nonetheless weaker. FACS-sorted repertoires could contain abundant clonotypes contaminating from the bulk population. Booster samples showed a return of most primary-vaccination clones (around 96% CD4, around 85% CD8).

Regarding this clonotype: Its antigen remains unidentified.

Generation of TCR cDNA used 5'RACE template switching (which added a universal primer site and UMIs). In TCRdb, the 5' RACE reads were re-called with MiXCR into one record per CDR3 protein. This sample yields some 300,000 distinct CDR3 sequences, of which under 9% are seen a single time; about 3% belongs to the top ten. This CDR3 contains 14 residues. V lost 0 bases and J 6 bases, leaving 11 bases between the germline ends. The germline CDR1 and CDR2 sequences are MNHEY and SVGEGT. The chain links TRBV6-2 or TRBV6-3 to TRBJ1-1; no definite D call. The source of this sequence is a man aged 18 to 35 who received the YFV17D yellow fever vaccine. This specimen was CD4+ T cells sorted from PBMCs, taken 5 days after the yellow fever booster vaccination. The CDR3 DNA reads as TGTGCCAGCAGTTACTCGCGGGTTGCATCTGAAGCTTTCTTT. It translates to CASSYSRVASEAFF.